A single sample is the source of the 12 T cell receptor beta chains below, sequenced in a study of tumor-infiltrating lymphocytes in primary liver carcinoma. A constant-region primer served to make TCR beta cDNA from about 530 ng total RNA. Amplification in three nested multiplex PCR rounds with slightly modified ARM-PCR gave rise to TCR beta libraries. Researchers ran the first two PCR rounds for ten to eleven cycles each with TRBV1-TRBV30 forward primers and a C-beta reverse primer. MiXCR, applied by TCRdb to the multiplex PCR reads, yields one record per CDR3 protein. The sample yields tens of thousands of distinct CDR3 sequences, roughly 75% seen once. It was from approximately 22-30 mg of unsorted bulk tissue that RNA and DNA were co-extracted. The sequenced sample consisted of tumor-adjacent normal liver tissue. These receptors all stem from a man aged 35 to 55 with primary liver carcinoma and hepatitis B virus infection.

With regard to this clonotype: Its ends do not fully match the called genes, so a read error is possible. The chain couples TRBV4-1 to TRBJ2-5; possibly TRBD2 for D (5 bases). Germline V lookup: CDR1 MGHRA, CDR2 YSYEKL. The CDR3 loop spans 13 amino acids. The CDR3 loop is CASRRGLQETQYF. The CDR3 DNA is TGCGCGAGCAGGCGCGGACTGCAAGAGACCCAGTACTTC.

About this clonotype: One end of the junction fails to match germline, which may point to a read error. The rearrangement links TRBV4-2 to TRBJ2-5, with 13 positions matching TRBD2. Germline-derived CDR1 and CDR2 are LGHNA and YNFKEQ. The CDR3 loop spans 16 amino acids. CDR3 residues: CASSQGTSGREETKKF. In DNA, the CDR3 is TGTGCCAGCAGCCAGGGTACTAGCGGGAGGGAGGAGACCAAGAAGTTC.

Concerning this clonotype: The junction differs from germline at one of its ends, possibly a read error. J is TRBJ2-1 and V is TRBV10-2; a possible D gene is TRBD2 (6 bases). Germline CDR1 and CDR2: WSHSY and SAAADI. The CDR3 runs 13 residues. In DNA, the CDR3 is TGTGCCAGCAGTGAGAGCGGGCTCCATGAGCAGTCCTTC. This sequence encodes CASSESGLHEQSF.

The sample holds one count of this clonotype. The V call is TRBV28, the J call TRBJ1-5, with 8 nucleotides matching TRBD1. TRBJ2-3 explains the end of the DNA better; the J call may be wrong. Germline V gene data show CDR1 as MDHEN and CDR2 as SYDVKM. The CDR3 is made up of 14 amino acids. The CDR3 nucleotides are TGTGCGATCAATATGACAGGGGCCACCCAGCCCCAGTATTTT. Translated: CAINMTGATQPQYF.

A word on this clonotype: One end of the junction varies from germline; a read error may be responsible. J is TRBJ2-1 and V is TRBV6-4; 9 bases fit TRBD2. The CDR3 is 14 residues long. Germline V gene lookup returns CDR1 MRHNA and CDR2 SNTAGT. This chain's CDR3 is CAGSEGTSNNEHFF. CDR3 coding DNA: TGTGCCGGCAGTGAAGGGACTAGCAACAATGAGCATTTCTTC.

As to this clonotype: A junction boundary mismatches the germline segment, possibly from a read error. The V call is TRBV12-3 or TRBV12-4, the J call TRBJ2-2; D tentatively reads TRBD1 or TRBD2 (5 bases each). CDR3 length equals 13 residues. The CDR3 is CASSLSGTWDLFF. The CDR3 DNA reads TGTGCCAGCAGTTTATCTGGGACCTGGGATCTGTTTTTT.

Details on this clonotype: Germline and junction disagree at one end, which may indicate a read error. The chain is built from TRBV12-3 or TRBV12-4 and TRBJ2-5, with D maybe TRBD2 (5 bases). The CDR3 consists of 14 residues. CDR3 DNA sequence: TGCGCCAGCAGTGGGGAGACTACTGGAGTGACCCAGTACTTC. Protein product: CASSGETTGVTQYF.

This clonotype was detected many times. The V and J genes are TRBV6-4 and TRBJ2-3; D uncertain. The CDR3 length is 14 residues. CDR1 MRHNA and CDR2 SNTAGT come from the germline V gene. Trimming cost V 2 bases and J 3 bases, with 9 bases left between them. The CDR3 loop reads CASSDGKETDTQYF. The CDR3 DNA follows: TGTGCCAGCAGTGACGGGAAGGAGACAGATACGCAGTATTTT.

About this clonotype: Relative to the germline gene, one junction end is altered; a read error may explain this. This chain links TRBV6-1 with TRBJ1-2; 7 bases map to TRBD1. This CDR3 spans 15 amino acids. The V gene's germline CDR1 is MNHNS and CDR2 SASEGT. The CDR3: CASSDWTGSNYCYTF. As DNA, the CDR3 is TGTGCCAGTAGTGACTGGACAGGATCTAACTATTGCTACACCTTC.

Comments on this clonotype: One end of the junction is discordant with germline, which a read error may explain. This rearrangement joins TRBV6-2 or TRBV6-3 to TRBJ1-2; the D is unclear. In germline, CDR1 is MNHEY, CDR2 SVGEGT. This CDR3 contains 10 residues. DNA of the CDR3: TGTGCCAACACCATGGATGGTTACACCTTC. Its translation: CANTMDGYTF.

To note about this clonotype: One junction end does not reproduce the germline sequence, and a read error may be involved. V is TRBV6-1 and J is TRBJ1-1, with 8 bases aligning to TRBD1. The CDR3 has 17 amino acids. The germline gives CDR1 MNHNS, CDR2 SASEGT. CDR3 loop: CTSSEDEGQGANTEAFF. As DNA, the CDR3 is TGTACCAGCAGCGAAGATGAAGGGCAGGGGGCTAACACTGAAGCTTTCTTT.

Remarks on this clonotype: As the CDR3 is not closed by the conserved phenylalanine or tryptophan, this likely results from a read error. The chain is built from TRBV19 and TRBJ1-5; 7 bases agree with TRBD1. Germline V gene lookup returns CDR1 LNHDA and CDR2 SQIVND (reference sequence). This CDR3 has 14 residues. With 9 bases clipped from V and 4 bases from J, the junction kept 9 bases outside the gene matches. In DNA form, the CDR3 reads TGTGCCAGCTCCGGACAGGCCGGGAATCAGCCCCAGCATTCT. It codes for CASSGQAGNQPQHS.